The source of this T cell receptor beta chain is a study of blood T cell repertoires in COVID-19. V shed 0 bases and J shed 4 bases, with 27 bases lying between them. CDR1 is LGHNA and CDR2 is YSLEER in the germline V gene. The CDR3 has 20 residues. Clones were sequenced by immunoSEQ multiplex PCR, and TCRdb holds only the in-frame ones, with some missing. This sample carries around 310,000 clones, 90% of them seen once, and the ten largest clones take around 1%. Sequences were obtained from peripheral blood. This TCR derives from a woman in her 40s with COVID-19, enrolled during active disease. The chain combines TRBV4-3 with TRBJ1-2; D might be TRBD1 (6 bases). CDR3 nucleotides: TGCGCCAGCAGCCAAGAGGGCCACGGACAGAAACTAGAAGCTTTCTATGGCTACACCTTC. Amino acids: CASSQEGHGQKLEAFYGYTF.